This is a list of T cell receptor beta chains from one sample in a study of blood T cell repertoires in COVID-19. Assay: immunoSEQ multiplex PCR; the TCRdb copy retains only in-frame clones and omits some. The sample contains some 70,000 clones, around 87% of which appear only once. What was sequenced was peripheral blood. The origin of the receptors is a man aged 40-49 years with COVID-19, enrolled during active disease. Each CDR3 is given without its conserved first and last residue. The order of the fields is V gene, CDR3 protein.

>TRBV5-1
ASRQGEEQPQH
>TRBV5-1
ASSPRGDTDTQY
>TRBV7-9
ASSLGTATRNVYGYT
>TRBV3-1/TRBV3-2
ASSQETGYGYT
>TRBV5-1
ASSLGGDDYGYT
>TRBV6-5
ASSSGGADEDTQY
>TRBV2
ASSVADTANTGELF
>TRBV5-4
ASSLPVGAQAEAF
>TRBV5-3
ARSPPWDRGRRLYGYT
>TRBV5-1
ASSLAGQGEETQY
>TRBV6-5
ASSSGGITDTQY
>TRBV5-8
ASSPGTSGGRTYNEQF
>TRBV30
AWSIQDTQY
>TRBV10-1
ASSDGGVRGYEQY
>TRBV5-1
ASSWGPNTEAF
>TRBV3-1/TRBV3-2
ASSQAGFQETQY
>TRBV11-2
ASSFRDRANEQF
>TRBV7-9
ASSFPRDTQAKNIQY
>TRBV19
ASRSRGQVYGYT
>TRBV6-1
ASSELGPSNQPQH
>TRBV6-5
ASSPGQNNQPQH
>TRBV3-1/TRBV3-2
ASSHRGYSYEQY
>TRBV19
ASSIDPDSYQPQH
>TRBV6-6
ASSTPSLLTYGYT
>TRBV5-1
ASSLGGQGRVNTEAF
>TRBV28
ASTPTSGTYEQY
>TRBV27
ASTGTTHNEQF
>TRBV30
AWRDWGQGKQTDTQY
>TRBV7-2
ASSLAPGQEYGYT
>TRBV11-2
ASSGQVGTEAF
>TRBV27
ASSLMAGARNEQF
>TRBV2
ANLGAGRLAGHSYNEQF
>TRBV5-1
ASSSSTSGGAGTDTQY
>TRBV3-1/TRBV3-2
ASSHRQKNSYNEQF
>TRBV5-1
ASRPTSGGPTDTQY
>TRBV3-1/TRBV3-2
ASSRTSGDSTDTQY
>TRBV3-1/TRBV3-2
ASSPGRGAYQETQY
>TRBV21-1
ASRTGSGNTIY
>TRBV25-1
ASSAGMRTYEQY
>TRBV10-2
AGSESRGAF
>TRBV7-9
ASSLPNRSYEQY
>TRBV19
ASSRTGGNSPLH
>TRBV11-2
ASSLDPGRGNTEAF
>TRBV11-2
ASSLDQGRAYEQY
>TRBV4-1
ASSQDHSGNTIY
>TRBV29-1
SAVSSPNTEAF
>TRBV6-5
ASQTGNIQY
>TRBV2
ASTQGRNTEAF
>TRBV5-5
ASSLGGATSYEQY
>TRBV27
ASSFSDRVGYGGYT
>TRBV4-2
ASSQSLAGTGELF
>TRBV5-8
ASSLRGAGANVLT
>TRBV5-6
ASSLVGGAGRSYNEQF
>TRBV3-1/TRBV3-2
ASSEVTGHEQF
>TRBV11-3
ASSLGGKETQY
>TRBV11-2
ASSLDQVGELF
>TRBV2
ASRGGQGNYYSGNTIY